This entry features one TCR beta chain sequence. What it recognizes is unknown. PCR primers comprised 60 Vbeta and 13 Jbeta primers. In the study's own analysis: Around 9.9 million shared chains were among the approximately 76 million unique TCR beta chains that a later analysis counted. Generated by immunoSEQ multiplex PCR, the TCRdb table keeps only in-frame clones and is missing some. V and J calls and clone size come straight from that table; D and trimming were deduced from the DNA. This table has 200,000 or so clones, around 85% appearing once. The data are from a study of cytomegalovirus exposure and HLA in healthy donors. Turning to the study itself: Of more than 350 genotyped donors, about 81% clustered with self-reported Caucasian donors.

Study findings and constraints: While the bulk of TCR sequences proved rare, some public TCRs turned up in many donors. Indistinguishability led to the exclusion of some V segments, TRBV6-2 and TRBV6-3 included.

The V end lost 3 bases, the J end lost 10 bases, and 13 bases lay between the germline ends. This CDR3 is 12 amino acids long. From germline, CDR1 is GTSNPN and CDR2 SVGIG (reference sequence). The TCR sequence derives from a man aged 50 or older in good health and CMV-seronegative. Input material: PBMCs. The V and J genes are TRBV30 and TRBJ2-1; the D is unclear. CDR3 residues: CAWSPLGQEQFF. The CDR3, as DNA: TGTGCCTGGAGCCCTTTGGGCCAGGAGCAGTTCTTC.